This TCR beta chain was retrieved from a study of cytomegalovirus exposure and HLA in healthy donors (dated by TCRdb to the late 2010s). About the investigation overall: According to an earlier analysis of a few hundred of the donors, about 179 million T cells yielded 117 million unique TCR beta sequences and approximately 280 Gb of sequence data. An early release that covered about 640 HLA-typed donors contained 300 to 350 gigabases of sequencing data and tens of millions of unique TCR sequences. Among the approximately 420 genotyped donors, around 79% belonged to the genetic ancestry cluster associated with self-reported Caucasian donors. The aim of the study was to test whether cataloging public T cell receptors could identify signatures of past pathogen exposure. Using immunosequencing, the study profiled T cell repertoires from 666 subjects and related those repertoires to cytomegalovirus serostatus. A separate validation cohort of roughly 130 different subjects was used in addition to the roughly 720-subject first cohort. To predict cytomegalovirus infection status, the study brought together high-throughput TCR immunosequencing, statistical association of individual TCRs with disease status, and machine learning. A later analysis re-analyzed previously published TCR beta repertoires from roughly 690 donors and added high-resolution HLA genotyping to study TCR occurrence patterns. The later analysis used no new phenotypic data to find candidate immune exposures, relying instead on TCR beta sequences and their occurrence across donors. An earlier analysis of 500 to 650 of the donors applied high-throughput TCR beta sequencing to assess whether each TCR beta V gene segment acted as functional or pseudogenic. Donor age, sex, ethnicity and CMV serostatus were collected together with the repertoire data. Genome-wide SNP genotypes for about three fifths of the roughly 670 donors were used in a later genetic analysis, which treated that subset as a discovery cohort. All discovery cohort repertoires had been generated using a single sequencing platform. HLA typing included class I and class II loci at four-digit resolution. Typing coverage differed by locus: A, B, C, DRB1 and DQB1 were typed in about 629-640 donors, DQA1 in approximately 520, DPA1 in 600 to 610, and DPB1 in 472. Because of strong linkage in the cohort, 4 to 6 DR-DQ haplotypes were treated as single units for association and clustering. On average, around 240,000 unique TCR beta nucleotide sequences were sequenced per donor among 398 genotyped donors of the cohort, with around 19% of those sequences being non-productive.

Library preparation employed the immunoSEQ multiplex PCR assay. A mixture of 60 forward primers for TCR Vbeta segments and 13 reverse primers for TCR Jbeta segments was used in the multiplex PCR. The CDR3 region of rearranged TCR beta genes was amplified from genomic DNA with a multiplex PCR assay. Amplified TCR beta libraries were sequenced as 87-base-pair reads on the Illumina HiSeq System. The published analysis was carried out like this. A later analysis tallied roughly 78 million unique TCR beta chains across the roughly 610 repertoires, and roughly 11 million of those chains were shared by two or more donors. Raw reads were error-corrected and collapsed into unique sequences with a nearest-neighbor algorithm that merged closely related sequences to remove PCR and sequencing errors. To assign V, D and J gene segments, CDR3 sequences were aligned to IMGT reference sequences. For a sequence to be retained, a match of at least six nucleotides was required to both a V gene segment and a J gene segment. Rearrangements were called productive when the CDR3 lacked stop codons and stayed in frame with V and J; all others were non-productive. CDR3 was defined by IMGT convention, running from the second conserved V-encoded cysteine to the conserved J-encoded phenylalanine. Sequences without an unambiguous match to a single V gene segment were excluded from the earlier analysis of 500 to 700 of the donors. In an earlier analysis of several hundred of the donors, V segments were called functional above 56.7% productive rearrangements and were called segregating when the between-donor standard deviation exceeded 5%. A statistical classification framework was built to diagnose cytomegalovirus status from the catalog of TCR beta chain sequences. V and J gene assignment, in a later analysis, came from comparing TCR nucleotide sequences with IMGT/GENE-DB human TR gene sequences. The TCRdist pipeline was used in a later analysis to assign CDR3 sequences and most-parsimonious VDJ recombination scenarios. In a later analysis, each TCR beta chain was defined by its CDR3 amino acid sequence together with its V-gene family, and reads lacking a unique V-gene family were excluded. As a way to deal with suspected cross-contamination and a sequencing artifact, a later analysis dropped approximately 570 nucleotide sequences that were highly shared and had low generation probability. In a later analysis, a clonal expansion index was calculated for each public chain from normalized within-repertoire ranks of inferred template counts. In a later analysis, generation probabilities were computed with a VDJ recombination model fitted to out-of-frame rearrangements, and the resulting probabilities were checked against IGoR. Hypergeometric tests were used in a later analysis to score TCR-TCR, TCR-HLA and TCR-CMV co-occurrence, with a repertoire-size bias correction applied to the TCR pairs. In a later analysis, false discovery rates were estimated by permuting HLA or CMV assignments 20 times. In a later analysis, co-occurring TCRs were grouped with DBSCAN, and TCRdist sequence similarity was added when clustering was performed within HLA-allele-positive subsets. Co-occurrence clustering excluded repertoires with fewer than 30,000 or more than 120,000 public chains, plus five with anomalous nucleotide sharing. This is the immuneACCESS table as TCRdb keeps it, with only in-frame sequences that have V and J called. A part of the clones is gone; compared with another copy, unresolved V genes explain less than half, and the rest is unexplained. The V and J calls and clone size were taken over from that table, and D and trimming were inferred from the DNA. A total of 200,000 to 250,000 clones appear in this sample, about 80% of them only once. The ten biggest clones cover more than 0.5% of the sample.

From a lookup of the germline V gene, CDR1 and CDR2 are KGHSH and LQKENI. From cysteine to phenylalanine, the CDR3 is 14 amino acids long. Kept here is only the CDR3 DNA, which spans 42 bases and is read in frame from base 1. V is clipped by 3 bases and J by 3 bases, and the sequence between their germline boundaries is 12 bases long. Notes on this clone: What antigen it recognizes has not been identified. No base quality values were provided; no much bigger clone lies one nucleotide off.

Results the study describes overall, beyond this receptor: An association between a missense DCLRE1C variant and V-gene and J-gene trimming of TCR beta chains was found in a later genetic analysis and replicated in an independent cohort. According to a later analysis, parvovirus B19, influenza, CMV and Epstein-Barr virus appeared linked to several top co-occurrence clusters. In a later analysis, most CMV-associated TCR beta chains were found to appear HLA-restricted, with HLA associations seemingly driven largely by CMV exposure. Linkage disequilibrium might explain the correlated functional status among segregating V segments, but an unknown experimental factor could not be excluded. Three of the identified cytomegalovirus-associated TCR beta chains were confirmed in vitro to be specific for cytomegalovirus antigens. A further reported finding was that TCR beta sequences accurately predicted the HLA-A and HLA-B alleles for most subjects in the first cohort. The cohort was sequenced for TCR beta chains only, and without alpha or paired-chain data the features that could be detected were limited. Compared with equally common non-associated chains, HLA-associated TCR beta chains in a later analysis were more clonally expanded and had lower generation probabilities. While some public TCRs were present in many individuals, most TCR sequences turned up only very rarely across donors. Specific HLA alleles were associated with 15,000 to 20,000 TCR beta sequences at a false discovery rate of 0.05 in a later analysis. Compared with the approximately 720-donor mean, donors in an Asian-associated ancestry cluster had fewer N-insertions in productive TCRs, according to a later genetic analysis. CMV serostatus was the only immune exposure information available for the cohort. Broadly in line with IMGT annotations, most TCR beta V segments showed up in productive rearrangements about 87% or about 30% of the time in an earlier analysis of 587 of the donors. The classifier was reported to diagnose cytomegalovirus status with high specificity and sensitivity in both the original and validation cohorts. Some IMGT-functional V segments, including TRBV6-2 and TRBV6-3, could not be told apart with the 87-base-pair reads, so those segments were excluded. Strong co-occurrence of HLA alleles, especially DR and DQ, made assigning TCR associations to individual alleles difficult. The presence/absence analyses assumed that sequencing depth was roughly uniform across donors, and that assumption may not be true. A group of highly shared sequence variants was considered likely to be a technical artifact of the sequencing pipeline. It was suggested by the authors that the approach could potentially be generalized to other disease states and immunological phenotypes. In a later analysis, TCR association rates were found to vary across HLA loci, with the most associated TCRs seen for DRB1 alleles and the fewest for HLA-C alleles. Roughly 17 rarely observed V segments, including chromosome 9 orphons, were excluded from the earlier analysis of 550 to 700 of the donors because counts were too low. In the study, around 150 TCR beta chains were listed as associated with cytomegalovirus. Because HLA typing was unavailable for some donors at each locus, only the typed subset was used in association tests.

In total, 500 to 700 healthy bone marrow donors made up the cohort. Cohort members were all nominally healthy when sampled, although unrecorded immune exposures were likely present. The donor tested CMV seronegative, placing the donor among the roughly 340 seronegative members of the cohort. A peripheral blood sample was provided by each donor, and peripheral blood mononuclear cells were used for TCR beta sequencing. Genomic DNA extraction from the blood cell samples was performed with the Qiagen DNeasy Blood Extraction Kit. The TCR sequence derives from a woman between 40 and 55 years old in good health and CMV-seronegative. Sequenced: PBMCs. The receptor chain draws on TRBV18 and TRBJ2-7, with a weak D call of TRBD1 (5 bases match). Read as DNA, the sequence is TGTGCCAGCTCACCGAGACAGACCCGCTACGAGCAGTACTTC. It encodes CASSPRQTRYEQYF.